This TCR beta chain was found in a study of blood T cell repertoires in COVID-19. Libraries were prepared by immunoSEQ multiplex PCR; TCRdb keeps only in-frame clonotypes and omits some of them. The repertoire holds roughly 110,000 clones, with over 60% as singletons. Trimming removed 4 bases from V and 0 bases from J; junction bases left unmatched: 8. The CDR3 spans 16 residues. The germline V gene has CDR1 SGHRS and CDR2 YFSETQ. The V gene is TRBV5-1, the J gene TRBJ1-1, with 8 positions matching TRBD1. The receptor was derived from a man between 65 and 80 years old with acute or convalescent COVID-19. The sequencing sample was made of peripheral blood. CDR3 nucleotide sequence: TGCGCCAGCAGCCCCGGACAGGGTTCGATGAACACTGAAGCTTTCTTT. Translated, it gives CASSPGQGSMNTEAFF.